This TCR beta chain was retrieved from a study of CD4 T cells in relation to SARS-CoV-2 and coronaviruses. Deep TCR-beta sequencing used DNA from uncultured naive and memory CD4+ T cells. The table came from immunoSEQ multiplex PCR; TCRdb's copy has only in-frame clones and leaves some out. This sample has about 68,000 clones; approximately 93% occur once, and the top ten carry approximately 0.25%. Before the COVID-19 pandemic, during about 2011-2019, CD4+ T cells were taken from unexposed donors. Deletions cut 5 bases from V and 2 bases from J, with 9 bases between. Germline lookup yields CDR1 ENHRY and CDR2 SYGVKD. The CDR3 covers 14 residues. Findings and caveats of the study: Each donor contributed either pre-pandemic or post-infection samples, not both. According to naive versus memory sequencing, detected responses are memory recall, not newly primed. Compared with monoreactive clones, crossreactive clones showed significantly weaker SARS-CoV-2 expansion.

Comment on this clone: Antigen: not known.

Material for sequencing was naive CD4+ T cells from PBMCs. Subset denoted: naive CD4+ T cells isolated by negative enrichment. The chain recombines TRBV10-3 with TRBJ1-4; no clear D gene. The clonotype originates from a human donor in good health. CDR3 DNA sequence: TGTGCCATCAGTTACACTTCGACTAATGAAAAACTGTTTTTT. Its protein is CAISYTSTNEKLFF.